The present T cell receptor (beta chain) was sequenced within a study of T-cell reconstitution after alpha-beta-depleted transplantation in children. The TCRbeta library incorporated unique molecular identifiers. In TCRdb, the PCR reads were re-called with MiXCR into one record per CDR3 protein. Seen here are nearly 400,000 distinct CDR3 sequences, 20% observed once, and the top ten hold 3.5% to 4%. CDR3 length: 17 residues. V shed 1 base and J 9 bases; nucleotides not matched to a gene: 8. The germline gives CDR1 SGHDN, CDR2 FVKESK. This receptor was identified in a human donor who donated a stem cell graft to a child with acute myeloid leukemia. The sequencing used PBMCs from the stem cell graft donor, collected from the stem cell graft. This rearrangement joins TRBV14 to TRBJ2-1, with TRBD2 identical over 14 bases. The CDR3 region has the DNA TGTGCCAGCAGCCAAGCCCCGACTAGCGGGAGGGCCGTTGAGCAGTTCTTC. It yields the protein CASSQAPTSGRAVEQFF.